Sequencing of this T cell receptor (beta chain) was carried out in a study of T cell responses to AZD1222 COVID-19 vaccine. Overall study findings and caveats: The study found Spike-specific TCR breadth and depth rose after two AZD1222 doses.

Trimming shortened V by 6 bases and J by 3 bases, and 15 bases separated the two germline ends. Germline CDR1 is MNHNY and CDR2 is SVGAGI (reference sequence). This CDR3 contains 15 residues. Worth noting for this clone: Its antigen is still unknown.

Profiling relied on immunoSEQ multiplex PCR, and the TCRdb table lists in-frame clones only, not all of them. This table has about 140,000 clones, roughly 84% appearing once. This sample comprised peripheral blood, obtained on day 0 of AZD1222 vaccination. The genes are TRBV6-6 and TRBJ1-5; TRBD1 is a possible D gene (6 bases). The source of this sequence is an adult in good health. As DNA, the CDR3 is TGTGCCAGCAGACTCAATCAGGGGCTCAATCAGCCCCAGCATTTT. This gives the protein CASRLNQGLNQPQHF.